Each of the 22 T cell receptor beta chains below was sequenced from the same sample in a study of Graves' ophthalmopathy and Graves' hyperthyroidism. Transcripts of RNA were the source for amplifying TCR beta CDR3 regions. After a first-round RT-PCR with HTBI primers, a second-round multiplex PCR was run. MiXCR was run by TCRdb on the multiplex PCR reads, yielding one entry per CDR3 protein. The sample records under 350,000 distinct CDR3 sequences, roughly a sixth being singletons. The sequenced sample consisted of peripheral blood. The receptor set was obtained from an adult man with Graves' ophthalmopathy.

This clonotype showed up many times. The chain recombines TRBV29-1 with TRBJ1-1, with 9 nucleotides matching TRBD1. V was pared by 6 bases and J by 7 bases, with 3 bases of the junction left unmatched. Germline loops: CDR1 SQVTM, CDR2 ANQGSEA. The CDR3 has 11 residues. The CDR3 nucleotides read TGCAGCGTGCCGGACAGGGGTGAAGCTTTCTTT. This codes for CSVPDRGEAFF.

In its sample, this clonotype was seen many times. V is TRBV6-5 and J is TRBJ2-5; 7 bases line up with TRBD1. The CDR3 has 15 amino acids. The V segment lost 0 bases and the J segment 9 bases; nucleotides outside the gene matches: 10. Germline assignment: CDR1 MNHEY and CDR2 SVGAGI. CDR3 residues: CASSYSIQGMFAQYF. The CDR3 coding sequence is TGTGCCAGCAGTTACTCGATACAGGGGATGTTTGCCCAGTACTTC.

At least ten counts were recorded for this clonotype. For the CDR3, the DNA is TGTGCCAGCAGCCGTGTAGGAGACAGGGGAGAGACCCAGTACTTC. This translates into CASSRVGDRGETQYF. The chain combines TRBV7-9 with TRBJ2-5, with TRBD1 identical over 8 bases. In germline, CDR1 is SEHNR, CDR2 FQNEAQ (reference sequence). Trimming removed 5 bases from V and 4 bases from J; junction bases left unmatched: 9. This CDR3 region has 15 residues.

This clonotype appeared many times. This chain uses TRBV7-3 with TRBJ2-2, with TRBD2 matching 12 bases. This CDR3 spans 18 amino acids. V was pared by 2 bases and J by 3 bases, with 7 bases of the junction left unmatched. Looked up from germline, CDR1 is SGHTA and CDR2 is FQGTGA. CDR3 sequence (DNA): TGTGCCAGCAGCTTAGGGGCTAGCGGGAGGGCCTACACCGGGGAGCTGTTTTTT. Protein: CASSLGASGRAYTGELFF.

This clonotype was detected ten times or more. The chain links TRBV12-3 or TRBV12-4 to TRBJ2-2; TRBD2 aligns across 8 bases. CDR3 length: 17 residues. J lost 5 bases, V lost 7 bases, and 15 bases had no gene match. The CDR3 region has the DNA TGTGCCAGCACCCTTCACGCGGGGGGCTTGCGGACCGGGGAGCTGTTTTTT. Translated, it gives CASTLHAGGLRTGELFF.

This clonotype was recorded many times. The chain is built from TRBV13 and TRBJ2-2; no definite D call. V lost 7 bases and J lost 5, with 17 bases in between. This CDR3 region has 15 residues. Germline V CDR1 and CDR2: PRHDT, FYEKMQ (reference sequence). CDR3 in amino acids: CASTLSSSGTGELFF. The CDR3, as DNA: TGTGCCAGCACCCTCAGCTCCTCGGGTACCGGGGAGCTGTTTTTT.

In its sample, this clonotype was seen many times. This rearrangement joins TRBV25-1 to TRBJ1-5, with TRBD1 as a possible D gene (6 bases). This CDR3 is built from 14 residues. Looked up from germline, CDR1 is MGHDK and CDR2 is SYGVNS. V was shortened by 8 bases and J by 3 bases, with 14 bases between the two germline ends. The CDR3 nucleotides are TGTGCCAGCTCCTCGGACAGCCCCAATCAGCCCCAGCATTTT. Encoded protein: CASSSDSPNQPQHF.

This CDR3 is CSALRTSGTGEQYF. For the CDR3, the DNA is TGCAGTGCTTTGAGGACTAGCGGCACGGGCGAGCAGTACTTC. The chain is built from TRBV20-1 and TRBJ2-7; TRBD2 matches 10 bases. Germline-derived CDR1 and CDR2 are DFQATT and SNEGSKA (reference sequence). This CDR3 is 14 amino acids long. The V gene end was trimmed by 5 bases and the J gene end by 6 bases; junction bases not matched to a gene: 10.

At least ten counts were recorded for this clonotype. The V and J genes are TRBV2 and TRBJ2-5; 12 nucleotides align to TRBD2. Unmatched junction bases numbered 16, after V lost 6 bases and J lost 5 bases. The length of the CDR3 is 18 residues. CDR1 is SNHLY, CDR2 FYNNEI, per germline. CDR3 bases: TGTGCCAGCAGGGTCCGTAGGACTAGCGGGGCCCCTCCGGAGACCCAGTACTTC. Translating gives CASRVRRTSGAPPETQYF.

This clonotype was observed many times. A read error is possible here, since a much larger clone lies one base away. This chain uses TRBV6-4 with TRBJ2-5; D perhaps matches TRBD1 (5 bases). CDR1 is MRHNA and CDR2 is SNTAGT in the germline V gene. This CDR3 spans 13 amino acids. Trimming removed 7 bases at V and 0 bases at J, with 9 bases between. The CDR3 DNA sequence: TGTGCCAGCACCCCAGGGTACCAAGAGACCCAGTACTTC. It codes for CASTPGYQETQYF.

In this sample, this clonotype turned up many times. This chain joins TRBV12-3 or TRBV12-4 and TRBJ1-1; D call uncertain. The CDR3 covers 13 residues. Trimming took 6 bases from V and 4 from J, leaving 12 bases between them. For the CDR3, the DNA is TGTGCCAGCAGGGACTACGCGAGCACTGAAGCTTTCTTT. Translated: CASRDYASTEAFF.

This clonotype was counted many times. This sequence joins TRBV12-3 or TRBV12-4 and TRBJ1-5; the match to TRBD1 covers 7 bases. The V segment lost 5 bases and the J segment 4 bases; nucleotides outside the gene matches: 5. The CDR3 runs to 14 residues. The CDR3 sequence: CASSAGQPNQPQHF. The CDR3 DNA sequence: TGTGCCAGCAGTGCGGGACAGCCGAATCAGCCCCAGCATTTT.

This clonotype was recorded many times. V usage is TRBV12-3 or TRBV12-4 and J usage is TRBJ2-5, with 10 bases matching TRBD1. V gave up 6 bases and J gave up 5 bases; unmatched junction bases: 12. The CDR3 loop spans 16 amino acids. The CDR3 spells CASRQLDRGGAETQYF. The CDR3 region has the DNA TGTGCCAGCAGACAATTGGACAGGGGGGGCGCGGAGACCCAGTACTTC.

The J gene is TRBJ2-7, the V gene TRBV12-3 or TRBV12-4; 8 bases match TRBD1. The CDR3 covers 14 residues. V was pared by 7 bases and J by 0 bases, with 5 bases of the junction left unmatched. CDR3: CASKRTGGSYEQYF. The DNA for the CDR3 is TGTGCCAGCAAAAGAACAGGGGGCTCCTACGAGCAGTACTTC.

This clonotype was seen at least ten times. The V gene is TRBV10-3, the J gene TRBJ2-5, with D unresolved. Germline V lookup: CDR1 ENHRY, CDR2 SYGVKD. V was pared by 4 bases and J by 3 bases, with 9 bases between. The CDR3 sequence is 13 residues long. The CDR3 DNA is TGTGCCATCAGTGGACAAAACAAAGAGACCCAGTACTTC. Its translation is CAISGQNKETQYF.

In this sample, this clonotype turned up a few times. This chain links TRBV14 with TRBJ1-2, with a weak D call TRBD1 (6 bases). The germline V gene has CDR1 SGHDN and CDR2 FVKESK. The CDR3 extends over 17 amino acids. Trimming removed 0 bases from V and 2 bases from J, with 16 bases in between. The CDR3 nucleotides read TGTGCCAGCAGCCAAGATCTCGGGGTGACAGGCAACTATGGCTACACCTTC. As protein: CASSQDLGVTGNYGYTF.

This clonotype was observed many times. The chain joins TRBV4-3 to TRBJ2-5; D gene unclear. The CDR3 length is 15 residues. V gave up 0 bases and J gave up 0 bases, with 8 bases separating them. CDR1 LGHNA and CDR2 YSLEER come from the germline V gene. This chain's CDR3 is CASSQDRYNQETQYF. The CDR3 DNA reads as TGCGCCAGCAGCCAAGATCGTTACAACCAAGAGACCCAGTACTTC.

On this clonotype itself: A junction boundary mismatches the germline segment, possibly from a read error. V gene TRBV6-1 combines with J gene TRBJ1-2; tentatively, D is TRBD1 (5 bases). The CDR3 covers 15 residues. The germline V gene has CDR1 MNHNS and CDR2 SASEGT. The CDR3 spells CASMAGNSLAYGYNF. The CDR3 coding sequence is TGTGCCAGCATGGCAGGGAACTCCCTGGCCTATGGCTACAACTTC.

This clonotype was recorded many times. This chain joins TRBV4-1 and TRBJ1-3; weak D call: TRBD1 (6 bases). The ends were cut back, 5 bases at V and 0 bases at J, with 14 bases in the middle. The CDR3 runs to 16 residues. The germline V gene has CDR1 MGHRA and CDR2 YSYEKL. CDR3 DNA: TGCGCCAGCAGCAGGGGGGCCGCCTCCTCTGGAAACACCATATATTTT. Translating gives CASSRGAASSGNTIYF.

This clonotype was picked up many times. V and J are TRBV20-1 and TRBJ1-2, with 9 bases lining up with TRBD1. The length of the CDR3 is 15 residues. Germline assignment: CDR1 DFQATT and CDR2 SNEGSKA (reference sequence). V was clipped by 2 bases and J by 4 bases; unmatched bases: 8. CDR3 amino acids: CSARNPGQGAYGYTF. CDR3 nucleotides: TGCAGTGCTAGAAATCCGGGACAGGGAGCCTATGGCTACACCTTC.

This clonotype showed up many times. The genes are TRBV29-1 and TRBJ2-2, with 7 nucleotides matching TRBD1. CDR1 is SQVTM and CDR2 is ANQGSEA in the germline V gene. J lost 4 bases, V lost 5 bases, and 4 bases had no gene match. This CDR3 region has 13 residues. CDR3 loop: CSVLTGPTGELFF. The CDR3 DNA reads as TGCAGCGTTCTGACAGGGCCCACCGGGGAGCTGTTTTTT.

The table lists this clonotype with many counts. The chain combines TRBV29-1 with TRBJ2-2, with 10 bases lining up with TRBD2. The germline V gene has CDR1 SQVTM and CDR2 ANQGSEA. The ends lost 4 bases at V and 6 bases at J; junction bases unmatched: 5. The CDR3 totals 14 residues. The CDR3 DNA sequence: TGCAGCGTTGTGGCAGCGGGAGGGGCCGGGGAGCTGTTTTTT. Translation: CSVVAAGGAGELFF.